The next 16 T cell receptor beta chains were all read from a single sample in a study of radiation and T cells in renal cell carcinoma. Sample time point: baseline pretreatment blood. The treatment was: 15 Gy SBRT to primary tumor, nephrectomy 4 weeks later. Assay used: immunoSEQ multiplex PCR; TCRdb lists only in-frame clones, some missing. The sample consists of roughly 100,000 clones, 75% to 90% of them appearing once. The sample was blood, taken from a patient whose treatment included radiotherapy and nephrectomy. Receptors originate from a man over 45 with renal cell carcinoma.

The V call is TRBV18, the J call TRBJ2-7; no clear D gene. CDR3 size: 15 residues. Germline V gene sequence: CDR1 KGHSH, CDR2 LQKENI. V dropped 6 bases and J dropped 2 bases, with 17 bases sitting between them. The CDR3 here is CASSGNMDVTYEQYF. CDR3 bases: TGTGCCAGCTCGGGGAATATGGACGTCACCTACGAGCAGTACTTC.

V and J are TRBV12-5 and TRBJ2-7; D is tentatively TRBD1 or TRBD2 (5 bases each). Between the trimmed V and J ends, which lost 0 bases and 3 bases, there was a span of 21 bases. Germline V gene data show CDR1 as LGHNT and CDR2 as FRNRAP. The CDR3 runs to 18 residues. The CDR3 DNA sequence: TGTGCTAGTGGTTTGGTACTTCGGGACGCTTTTGGGCGCTACGAGCAGTACTTC. Encoded protein: CASGLVLRDAFGRYEQYF.

CDR3 sequence: CASSPSGVNREAFF. CDR3 sequence (DNA): TGTGCCAGTAGTCCCTCGGGCGTAAACCGTGAAGCTTTCTTT. The chain uses TRBV19 and TRBJ1-1; D not resolved. The V end was cut by 5 bases, the J end by 7 bases, with 17 bases between. CDR1 and CDR2 (germline): LNHDA, SQIVND (reference sequence). The CDR3 contains 14 residues.

The chain uses TRBV2 and TRBJ2-3; tentative D call: TRBD1 (6 bases). Looked up from germline, CDR1 is SNHLY and CDR2 is FYNNEI. Trimming took off 7 bases at V and 4 bases at J, with 18 bases between the two ends. CDR3 length: 15 amino acids. The CDR3 sequence: CASIVGGGGPDTQYF. DNA for the CDR3: TGTGCCAGCATTGTAGGTGGGGGCGGTCCAGATACGCAGTATTTT.

This chain uses TRBV2 with TRBJ2-1; TRBD1 might be the D (6 bases). CDR1 SNHLY and CDR2 FYNNEI come from the germline V gene. Trimming cost V 5 bases and J 8 bases, with 16 bases left between them. The CDR3 has 14 residues. The CDR3 here is CASSFNRVIDEQFF. CDR3 in DNA: TGTGCCAGCAGTTTCAACAGGGTAATCGATGAGCAGTTCTTC.

The V call is TRBV10-1, the J call TRBJ2-1; D call uncertain. Deletions cut 3 bases from V and 9 bases from J, with 9 bases between. CDR1 is WNHNN, CDR2 SYGVQD, per germline (reference sequence). There are 12 residues in the CDR3. The CDR3 loop is CASSDTYLEQFF. For the CDR3, the DNA is TGCGCCAGCAGTGACACCTATCTTGAGCAGTTCTTC.

This chain uses TRBV19 with TRBJ1-1; possible D gene TRBD1, 5 bases. Trimming removed 0 bases from V and 4 bases from J, with 12 bases in between. From germline, CDR1 is LNHDA and CDR2 SQIVND (reference sequence). The CDR3 loop spans 15 amino acids. The CDR3 region has the DNA TGTGCCAGTAGTATAGATGGGGGGTTTGGCACTGAAGCTTTCTTT. It encodes CASSIDGGFGTEAFF.

The chain couples TRBV4-1 to TRBJ1-5; D gene ambiguous. The CDR3 contains 17 residues. V dropped 5 bases and J dropped 4 bases, with 21 bases sitting between them. The V gene's germline CDR1 is MGHRA and CDR2 YSYEKL. The CDR3 sequence: CASSDPAGRSFNQPQHF. The CDR3 bases are TGCGCCAGCAGCGACCCCGCCGGACGAAGCTTTAATCAGCCCCAGCATTTT.

This sequence joins TRBV7-8 and TRBJ2-3, with D perhaps matching TRBD2 (5 bases). The CDR3 has 16 residues. CDR1 is SGHVS and CDR2 is FQNEAQ in the germline V gene. V was trimmed by 6 bases and J by 3 bases, leaving 19 bases between them. The CDR3 here is CASSLTEGSLTDTQYF. For the CDR3, the DNA is TGTGCCAGCAGTCTGACCGAAGGGAGTCTGACAGATACGCAGTATTTT.

The gene calls are TRBV15 and TRBJ1-4; 8 nucleotides line up with TRBD1. The CDR3 has 16 residues. Losses at the gene ends were 3 bases for V and 0 bases for J; bases not matched to a gene: 3. Germline V gene data show CDR1 as LNHNV and CDR2 as YYDKDF (reference sequence). CDR3 in amino acids: CATSRGQVPTNEKLFF. The CDR3 DNA reads TGTGCCACCAGCAGGGGACAGGTCCCAACTAATGAAAAACTGTTTTTT.

The rearrangement links TRBV5-4 to TRBJ1-2; tentatively, D is TRBD1 (5 bases). CDR3 size: 13 residues. Germline CDR1 and CDR2: SGHNT and YYREEE (reference sequence). V shed 4 bases and J shed 2 bases, with 9 bases lying between them. The CDR3 DNA reads TGTGCCAGCAGCCGGGACTCAAACTATGGCTACACCTTC. It specifies CASSRDSNYGYTF. Full variable domain (outside the CDR3, taken from reference TRBV5-4 and TRBJ1-2): ETGVTQSPTHLIKTRGQQVTLRCSSQSGHNTVSWYQQALGQGPQFIFQYYREEENGRGNFPPRFSGLQFPNYSSELNVNALELDDSALYLCASSRDSNYGYTFGSGTRLTVV.

CDR3 nucleotides: TGTGCCAGCAGTCGGGACAGGGATATGAGGGCGTTTCCTGAGTATGGCTACACCTTC. Residues: CASSRDRDMRAFPEYGYTF. The chain couples TRBV4-2 to TRBJ1-2, with 9 bases identical to TRBD1. The CDR3 has 19 residues. Unmatched junction bases numbered 22, after V lost 6 bases and J lost 5 bases. The V gene's germline CDR1 is LGHNA and CDR2 YNFKEQ.

The chain joins TRBV2 to TRBJ1-6; D gene ambiguous. This CDR3 region has 15 residues. V was trimmed by 6 bases and J by 3 bases, leaving 12 bases between them. The germline V gene has CDR1 SNHLY and CDR2 FYNNEI. CDR3 sequence (DNA): TGTGCCAGCAGAGAGGAATACCGCTATAATTCACCCCTCCACTTT. Translation: CASREEYRYNSPLHF. The full variable domain, its missing parts supplied by reference TRBV2 and TRBJ1-6, is EPEVTQTPSHQVTQMGQEVILRCVPISNHLYFYWYRQILGQKVEFLVSFYNNEISEKSEIFDDQFSVERPDGSNFTLKIRSTKLEDSAMYFCASREEYRYNSPLHFGNGTRLTVT.

The rearrangement links TRBV7-9 to TRBJ2-3, with D unresolved. From germline, CDR1 is SEHNR and CDR2 FQNEAQ (reference sequence). Trimming took 4 bases from V and 6 from J, leaving 5 bases between them. The CDR3 covers 11 residues. The CDR3 protein is CASSWIDTQYF. The CDR3 region has the DNA TGTGCCAGCAGCTGGATTGATACGCAGTATTTT.

In its sample, this clone was seen once. CDR3 in amino acids: CASSLNSDTEAFF. The CDR3 DNA reads TGTGCCAGCAGTTTAAATTCCGACACTGAAGCTTTCTTT. V gene TRBV6-6 combines with J gene TRBJ1-1; D is uncertain. CDR1 and CDR2 from the germline V gene are MNHNY and SVGAGI (reference sequence). V lost 4 bases to trimming and J lost 3 bases, with 9 bases between them. This CDR3 has 13 amino acids.

The chain couples TRBV2 to TRBJ2-3; the D is unclear. In germline, CDR1 is SNHLY, CDR2 FYNNEI. CDR3 size: 14 residues. V lost 1 base and J 2 bases, leaving 7 bases between the germline ends. CDR3: CASSEDWNTDTQYF. The CDR3 DNA follows: TGTGCCAGCAGTGAAGACTGGAACACAGATACGCAGTATTTT.